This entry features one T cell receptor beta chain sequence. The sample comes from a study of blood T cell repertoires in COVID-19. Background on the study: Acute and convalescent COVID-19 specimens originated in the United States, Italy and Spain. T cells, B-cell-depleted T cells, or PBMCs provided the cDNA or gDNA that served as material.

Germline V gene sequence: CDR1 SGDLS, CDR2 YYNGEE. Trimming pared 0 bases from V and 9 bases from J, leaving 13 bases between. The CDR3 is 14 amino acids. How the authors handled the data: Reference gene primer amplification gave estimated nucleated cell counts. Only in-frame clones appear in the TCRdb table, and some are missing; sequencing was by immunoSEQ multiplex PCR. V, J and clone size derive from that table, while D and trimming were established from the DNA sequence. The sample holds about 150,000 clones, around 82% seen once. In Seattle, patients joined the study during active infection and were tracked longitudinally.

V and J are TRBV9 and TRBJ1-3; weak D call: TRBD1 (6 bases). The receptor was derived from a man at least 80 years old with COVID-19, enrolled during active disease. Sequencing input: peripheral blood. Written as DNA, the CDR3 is TGTGCCAGCAGCGTAGGAAGACAGGCGGGCACCATATATTTT. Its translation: CASSVGRQAGTIYF.